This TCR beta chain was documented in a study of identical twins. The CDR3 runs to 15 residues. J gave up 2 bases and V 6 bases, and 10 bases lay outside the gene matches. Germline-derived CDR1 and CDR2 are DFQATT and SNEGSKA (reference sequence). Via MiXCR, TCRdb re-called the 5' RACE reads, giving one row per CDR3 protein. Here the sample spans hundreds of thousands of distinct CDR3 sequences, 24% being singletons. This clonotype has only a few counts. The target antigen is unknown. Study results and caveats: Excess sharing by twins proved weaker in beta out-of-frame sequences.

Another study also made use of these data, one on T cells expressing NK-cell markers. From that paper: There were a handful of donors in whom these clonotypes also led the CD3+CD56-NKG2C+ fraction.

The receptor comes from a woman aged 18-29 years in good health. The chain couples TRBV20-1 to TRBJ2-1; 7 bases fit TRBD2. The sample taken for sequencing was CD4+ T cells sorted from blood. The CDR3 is CSARRTRFAYNEQFF. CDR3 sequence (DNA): TGCAGTGCCCGCCGGACTAGATTTGCCTACAATGAGCAGTTCTTC.